This passage covers 16 T cell receptor beta chains from one sample sequenced in a study of blood T cells in healthy people across ages. Combining a sample-barcoded 5' primer with a J-beta primer mix, a second PCR ran for roughly 7 to 12 cycles. A single record per CDR3 protein comes from TCRdb applying MiXCR to the 5' RACE reads. The sample holds 870,000 or so distinct CDR3 sequences, 25% to 30% seen once. The sample consisted of blood. The receptors shown here come from a woman older than 75 in good health.

This clonotype showed up just a few times. This chain connects TRBV29-1 to TRBJ1-5; perhaps TRBD1 as D (6 bases). Germline V CDR1 and CDR2: SQVTM, ANQGSEA. The CDR3 has 13 amino acids. V lost 6 bases to trimming and J lost 3 bases, with 12 bases between them. The CDR3 protein is CSVRDTINQPQHF. In DNA form, the CDR3 reads TGCAGCGTAAGGGACACGATCAATCAGCCCCAGCATTTT.

As concerns this clonotype: This could be a read error, since a much larger clone is one nucleotide away. V is TRBV12-3 or TRBV12-4 and J is TRBJ2-3; TRBD2 might be the D (6 bases). The CDR3 is made up of 12 amino acids. Trimming shortened V by 7 bases and J by 4 bases, and 9 bases separated the two germline ends. DNA of the CDR3: TGTGCCAGCACCGGGAGCGCAGATACGCAGTATTTT. Translating gives CASTGSADTQYF.

This clonotype occurred many times. The chain employs TRBV6-2 or TRBV6-3 and TRBJ1-2, with 9 bases aligning to TRBD1. This CDR3 has 17 residues. The V and J ends lost 0 bases and 9 bases, in that order; junction bases with no gene match: 14. Germline CDR1 MNHEY, CDR2 SVGEGT. The CDR3, as DNA: TGTGCCAGCAGTTACTCGCCCTCTTACCGGGACAGGGTGCGCTACACCTTC. Translating gives CASSYSPSYRDRVRYTF.

On this clonotype itself: This sequence may be a read error, since a much larger clone differs from it by one base. V is TRBV25-1 and J is TRBJ2-7; D not resolved. The length of the CDR3 is 15 residues. Germline V lookup: CDR1 MGHDK, CDR2 SYGVNS. CDR3 coding DNA: TGTGCCAGCAGTGAATGTATCACCTCCTCCTACGGGCAGTACTTC. Translation gives CASSECITSSYGQYF.

This clonotype was seen more than once but under ten times. The chain uses TRBV3-1 and TRBJ2-1; D is undetermined. CDR1 and CDR2 from the germline V gene are LGHDT and YNNKEL (reference sequence). The CDR3 sequence is 12 residues long. Trimming stripped 3 bases from V and 10 bases from J, with 10 bases between. CDR3 loop: CASSQTGREQFF. The CDR3 DNA follows: TGTGCCAGCAGCCAGACGGGTAGGGAGCAGTTCTTC.

This clonotype was recorded at least ten times. The chain links TRBV6-6 to TRBJ2-1, with a tentative D call TRBD2 (6 bases). V was shortened by 6 bases and J by 7 bases, with 22 bases between the two germline ends. This CDR3 contains 16 residues. Germline lookup yields CDR1 MNHNY and CDR2 SVGAGI (reference sequence). CDR3: CASSPRGAGNMNEQFF. CDR3 bases: TGTGCCAGCAGCCCCCGGGGAGCGGGTAATATGAATGAGCAGTTCTTC.

This clonotype was counted many times. The chain links TRBV6-1 to TRBJ2-7, with TRBD1 identical over 9 bases. Per germline, CDR1 MNHNS and CDR2 SASEGT. The CDR3 covers 19 residues. V shed 5 bases and J 0 bases; nucleotides not matched to a gene: 17. The CDR3 reads CASSRTTGTGSVSSYEQYF. The DNA of the CDR3 is TGTGCCAGCAGTCGTACAACCGGGACAGGGTCGGTATCCTCCTACGAGCAGTACTTC.

On this clonotype: A read error is possible here, since a much larger clone lies one base away. V and J are TRBV10-3 and TRBJ2-3; D gene unclear. Germline values: CDR1 ENHRY, CDR2 SYGVKD. The CDR3 extends over 13 amino acids. This CDR3 is CAITGPGTDTRYF. The CDR3, as DNA: TGTGCCATCACTGGCCCTGGCACAGATACGCGGTATTTT.

This clonotype was counted ten times or more. V gene TRBV10-3 combines with J gene TRBJ2-5; TRBD2 agrees at 10 bases. The CDR3 spans 18 residues. Per germline, CDR1 ENHRY and CDR2 SYGVKD. With 0 bases clipped from V and 1 base from J, the junction kept 8 bases outside the gene matches. The CDR3 DNA reads as TGTGCCATCAGTGAGTCCCTAGCGGGGGTTACCGTCCAAGAGACCCAGTACTTC. This encodes CAISESLAGVTVQETQYF.

This chain uses TRBV7-8 with TRBJ2-7, with D perhaps TRBD1 (6 bases). V lost 5 bases, J lost 3 bases, and 11 bases lay in between. The germline V gene encodes CDR1 SGHVS and CDR2 FQNEAQ. The CDR3 has 13 amino acids. Written as DNA, the CDR3 is TGTGCCAGCAGCCCAGGGGCGGGCTACGAGCAGTACTTC. Protein sequence: CASSPGAGYEQYF.

Worth noting for this clonotype: A much larger clone differs by one base, so this may be a read error. The chain carries TRBV7-2 and TRBJ1-1; D is uncertain. CDR3 length: 13 amino acids. The germline CDR1 and CDR2 sequences are SGHTA and FQGNSA. This CDR3 reads CAGSPGRRTEAFF. CDR3 nucleotide sequence: TGTGCCGGCAGCCCAGGTAGACGGACTGAAGCTTTCTTT.

V usage is TRBV4-2 and J usage is TRBJ1-6, with D tentatively TRBD1 (6 bases). Germline V gene data show CDR1 as LGHNA and CDR2 as YNFKEQ. This CDR3 is 16 amino acids long. The V gene lost 0 bases and the J gene lost 7 bases, with 13 bases spanning the gap. The DNA for the CDR3 is TGTGCCAGCAGCCAAGATGGGCAGGGGCTAAATTCACCCCTCCACTTT. This codes for CASSQDGQGLNSPLHF.

This sequence joins TRBV20-1 and TRBJ2-2, with TRBD1 matching over 8 bases. Germline V gives CDR1 DFQATT, CDR2 SNEGSKA (reference sequence). The J segment lost 7 bases and the V segment lost 0 bases, leaving 10 bases of the junction unmatched. The CDR3 totals 16 residues. DNA of the CDR3: TGCAGTGCTAGAGATTTCGCCAGGGGGCAAAGCGGGGAGCTGTTTTTT. It yields the protein CSARDFARGQSGELFF.

On this clonotype itself: Just one base apart from a much larger clone, this may be a read error. This chain joins TRBV7-2 and TRBJ2-5; 10 nucleotides line up with TRBD2. CDR1 and CDR2 (germline): SGHTA, FQGNSA. Losses at the gene ends were 4 bases for V and 5 bases for J; bases not matched to a gene: 7. The CDR3 sequence is 15 residues long. As DNA, the CDR3 is TGTGCCAGCAGCTCCGAGCGGGGGGGCCAGGAGACCCAGTACTTC. Translation gives CASSSERGGQETQYF.

This clonotype was observed many times. This chain joins TRBV30 and TRBJ1-1, with D possibly being TRBD1 (6 bases). Trimming shortened V by 0 bases and J by 0 bases, and 17 bases separated the two germline ends. The germline V gene encodes CDR1 GTSNPN and CDR2 SVGIG (reference sequence). This CDR3 comprises 17 residues. CDR3 sequence reads: CAWSVDRPNLMNTEAFF. As DNA, the CDR3 is TGTGCCTGGAGTGTCGACAGGCCCAATCTCATGAACACTGAAGCTTTCTTT. Drawing the rest from reference TRBV30 and TRBJ1-1, the complete variable domain is SQTIHQWPATLVQPVGSPLSLECTVEGTSNPNLYWYRQAAGRGLQLLFYSVGIGQISSEVPQNLSASRPQDRQFILSSKKLLLSDSGFYLCAWSVDRPNLMNTEAFFGQGTRLTVV.

Many counts were recorded for this clonotype. The genes are TRBV6-2 or TRBV6-3 and TRBJ2-7, with 16 bases matching TRBD2. V lost 0 bases, J lost 0 bases, and 11 bases stayed unmatched. Per the germline V gene, CDR1 is MNHEY and CDR2 is SVGEGT. The CDR3 contains 21 residues. The CDR3 region has the DNA TGTGCCAGCAGTTACTCCACGACGCCGGGACTAGCGGGGGGGCCCTCCTACGAGCAGTACTTC. As protein: CASSYSTTPGLAGGPSYEQYF.